These 16 T cell receptor beta chains originate from one sample sequenced in a study of follicular helper T cells after annual influenza vaccination. Time point noted: 2015-2016 season, 7 days after influenza vaccination. TCRdb's table, derived via immunoSEQ multiplex PCR, lists solely in-frame clones and lacks some. The repertoire holds about 10,000 clones, with roughly 85% as singletons. The sequencing here drew on CXCR5- memory CD4+ T cells sorted from blood, taken 7 days after influenza vaccination. These receptors were collected from an adult who received the influenza vaccine.

The chain has TRBV28 and TRBJ1-1; D is uncertain. The CDR3 length is 12 residues. CDR1 and CDR2 from the germline V gene are MDHEN and SYDVKM. Trimming removed 6 bases at V and 1 base at J, with 6 bases between. The CDR3 loop reads CASSLPNTEAFF. The CDR3 bases are TGTGCCAGCAGCCTCCCGAACACTGAAGCTTTCTTT. Full variable domain (remainder filled in from reference TRBV28 and TRBJ1-1): DVKVTQSSRYLVKRTGEKVFLECVQDMDHENMFWYRQDPGLGLRLIYFSYDVKMKEKGDIPEGYSVSREKKERFSLILESASTNQTSMYLCASSLPNTEAFFGQGTRLTVV.

V gene TRBV15 combines with J gene TRBJ1-5, with a weak D call TRBD1 (5 bases). The CDR3 consists of 14 residues. CDR1 LNHNV and CDR2 YYDKDF come from the germline V gene (reference sequence). Trimming removed 4 bases from V and 9 bases from J, with 16 bases in between. The CDR3 here is CATSTLGQPGPQHF. The CDR3 coding sequence is TGTGCCACCAGCACCTTGGGGCAGCCGGGGCCCCAGCATTTT.

The chain carries TRBV5-6 and TRBJ2-5; the match to TRBD1 covers 12 bases. Germline values: CDR1 SGHDT, CDR2 YYEEEE. The CDR3 contains 19 residues. With V trimmed by 3 bases and J by 5 bases, 17 bases remained unmatched. The CDR3 is CASSSSYQRDRGRSETQYF. CDR3 in DNA: TGTGCCAGCAGCTCATCCTACCAGCGGGACAGGGGGCGGAGTGAGACCCAGTACTTC.

The chain recombines TRBV11-2 with TRBJ1-5, with D uncertain. Germline CDR1 is SGHAT and CDR2 is FQNNGV. V lost 3 bases, J lost 5 bases, and 8 bases lay in between. The CDR3 contains 13 residues. The CDR3 sequence is CASSLGWDQPQHF. DNA for the CDR3: TGTGCCAGCAGCTTGGGGTGGGATCAGCCCCAGCATTTT.

The rearrangement joins TRBV4-3 to TRBJ1-1, with D maybe TRBD1 (5 bases). Between the trimmed V and J ends, which lost 0 bases and 10 bases, there was a span of 24 bases. Germline V gene data show CDR1 as LGHNA and CDR2 as YSLEER. The CDR3 length is 17 residues. The CDR3 sequence is CASSQEISPGLGGRAFF. The CDR3 DNA sequence: TGCGCCAGCAGCCAAGAAATTTCTCCGGGACTCGGGGGGAGAGCTTTCTTT.

The chain recombines TRBV19 with TRBJ1-6; 7 bases are a match to TRBD1. The trim removed 5 bases at V and 5 bases at J, leaving 3 bases unmatched. Germline CDR1 is LNHDA and CDR2 is SQIVND (reference sequence). The CDR3 is made up of 14 amino acids. The CDR3 DNA follows: TGTGCCAGTAGTTTGGGGACAGATAATTCACCCCTCCACTTT. Translating it yields CASSLGTDNSPLHF.

This chain uses TRBV19 with TRBJ1-1, with a possible D match to TRBD1 (6 bases). Germline V gene data show CDR1 as LNHDA and CDR2 as SQIVND (reference sequence). The CDR3 runs to 14 residues. V was clipped by 7 bases and J by 1 base, with 13 bases between them. CDR3 DNA sequence: TGTGCCAGTAACTACAGGGCTTCGAACACTGAAGCTTTCTTT. Its translation is CASNYRASNTEAFF.

The chain is built from TRBV19 and TRBJ2-1, with 12 bases fitting TRBD2. The germline CDR1 and CDR2 sequences are LNHDA and SQIVND (reference sequence). CDR3 size: 16 residues. V gave up 3 bases and J gave up 12 bases; unmatched junction bases: 12. CDR3 region: CASSITLAGGPIRQFF. The CDR3, as DNA: TGTGCCAGTAGTATTACCCTAGCGGGGGGGCCGATACGGCAGTTCTTC.

V is TRBV15 and J is TRBJ2-5; the D is unclear. Trimming left V 0 bases short and J 7 bases short, with 9 bases between. The V gene's germline CDR1 is LNHNV and CDR2 YYDKDF (reference sequence). There are 13 residues in the CDR3. CDR3 sequence: CATSRDGIVTQYF. The CDR3 DNA sequence: TGTGCCACCAGCAGAGACGGTATAGTGACCCAGTACTTC. Supplemented by reference TRBV15 and TRBJ2-5, the full variable domain reads DAMVIQNPRYQVTQFGKPVTLSCSQTLNHNVMYWYQQKSSQAPKLLFHYYDKDFNNEADTPDNFQSRRPNTSFCFLDIRSPGLGDTAMYLCATSRDGIVTQYFGPGTRLLVL.

V gene TRBV18 combines with J gene TRBJ1-6; TRBD1 might be the D (6 bases). Trimming removed 6 bases at V and 7 bases at J, with 13 bases between. The CDR3 covers 14 residues. Germline CDR1 reads KGHSH; CDR2 reads LQKENI. The CDR3 region is CASSPRGPNSPLHF. The CDR3 DNA reads as TGTGCCAGCTCTCCCAGGGGACCAAATTCACCCCTCCACTTT.

The genes are TRBV5-1 and TRBJ1-3; D ambiguous. This CDR3 contains 16 residues. Germline-derived CDR1 and CDR2 are SGHRS and YFSETQ. V was trimmed by 1 base and J by 0 bases, leaving 11 bases between them. CDR3 amino acids: CASSLSGMYSGNTIYF. The CDR3 coding sequence is TGCGCCAGCAGCTTGTCGGGGATGTACTCTGGAAACACCATATATTTT.

The genes are TRBV7-2 and TRBJ2-3, with no clear D. The length of the CDR3 is 14 residues. Per germline, CDR1 SGHTA and CDR2 FQGNSA. Trimming took off 0 bases at V and 4 bases at J, with 8 bases between the two ends. CDR3 amino acids: CASSLAWSADTQYF. DNA of the CDR3: TGTGCCAGCAGCTTAGCTTGGTCGGCAGATACGCAGTATTTT. Full variable domain (outside the CDR3, taken from reference TRBV7-2 and TRBJ2-3): GAGVSQSPSNKVTEKGKDVELRCDPISGHTALYWYRQSLGQGLEFLIYFQGNSAPDKSGLPSDRFSAERTGGSVSTLTIQRTQQEDSAVYLCASSLAWSADTQYFGPGTRLTVL.

The chain combines TRBV11-2 with TRBJ2-3, with D maybe TRBD2 (7 bases). CDR1 is SGHAT, CDR2 FQNNGV, per germline. Trimming removed 5 bases at V and 5 bases at J, with 11 bases between. The CDR3 is made up of 13 amino acids. The CDR3 reads CASSRGAGDTQYF. In DNA, the CDR3 is TGTGCCAGCAGCCGGGGGGCTGGAGATACGCAGTATTTT.

This clone has a handful of counts. V usage is TRBV9 and J usage is TRBJ1-2; a possible D gene is TRBD1 (5 bases). Germline V gene data show CDR1 as SGDLS and CDR2 as YYNGEE. This CDR3 has 13 amino acids. Between the trimmed V and J ends, which lost 5 bases and 4 bases, there was a span of 12 bases. Here the CDR3 reads CASRARGTYGYTF. The DNA for the CDR3 is TGTGCCAGCAGGGCACGGGGGACCTATGGCTACACCTTC.

The chain recombines TRBV7-6 with TRBJ1-3, with unresolved D. CDR1 SGHVS and CDR2 FNYEAQ come from the germline V gene. V was trimmed by 5 bases and J by 4 bases, leaving 12 bases between them. The CDR3 consists of 14 residues. CDR3 loop: CASSPRTLGNTIYF. DNA of the CDR3: TGTGCCAGCAGCCCCCGGACTCTCGGAAACACCATATATTTT.

The chain joins TRBV18 to TRBJ2-1; a weak D match, TRBD1 (6 bases). There are 16 residues in the CDR3. V was cut by 0 bases and J by 6 bases, with 15 bases left in between. Looked up from germline, CDR1 is KGHSH and CDR2 is LQKENI. CDR3 residues: CASSPPGRGGFNEQFF. CDR3 coding DNA: TGTGCCAGCTCACCACCTGGCAGGGGCGGGTTCAATGAGCAGTTCTTC.